This TCR beta chain was captured by sequencing in a study of Ad26.COV2.S vaccination and SARS-CoV-2 variants. Generated by immunoSEQ multiplex PCR, the TCRdb table keeps only in-frame clones and is missing some. The sample includes fewer than 400,000 clones, approximately 86% of them seen just once. Treatment in this sample: some 20 received Ad26.COV2.S at low or high dose, single or two shots; several received placebo; per-sample allocation not given. Following the first vaccine or placebo injection, samples were taken on day 63. Looked up from germline, CDR1 is MNHEY and CDR2 is SMNVEV (reference sequence). Trimming stripped 8 bases from V and 5 bases from J, with 15 bases between. The CDR3 runs to 14 residues.

This receptor was identified in a person aged 18-65 years who received the Ad26.COV2.S COVID-19 vaccine or a placebo. This specimen consisted of peripheral blood, obtained in a trial of Ad26.COV2.S vaccine versus placebo. The genes are TRBV27 and TRBJ2-2; D is possibly TRBD2 (7 bases). CDR3 protein: CASLREGGTGELFF. The CDR3 DNA is TGTGCCAGCCTCCGAGAGGGGGGGACCGGGGAGCTGTTTTTT.